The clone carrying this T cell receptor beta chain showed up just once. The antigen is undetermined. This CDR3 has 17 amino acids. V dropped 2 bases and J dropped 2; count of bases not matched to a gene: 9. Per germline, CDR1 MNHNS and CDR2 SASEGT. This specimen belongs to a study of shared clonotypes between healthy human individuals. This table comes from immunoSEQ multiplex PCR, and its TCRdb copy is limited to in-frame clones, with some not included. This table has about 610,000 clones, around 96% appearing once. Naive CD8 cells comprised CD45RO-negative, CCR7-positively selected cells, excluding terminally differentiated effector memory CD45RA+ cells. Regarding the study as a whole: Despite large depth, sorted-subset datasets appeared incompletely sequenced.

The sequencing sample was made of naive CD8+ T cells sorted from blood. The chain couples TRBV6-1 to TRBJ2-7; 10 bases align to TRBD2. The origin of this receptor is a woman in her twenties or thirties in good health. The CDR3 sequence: CASSEWGLAGVTYEQYF. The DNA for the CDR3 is TGTGCCAGCAGTGAATGGGGTCTAGCGGGAGTTACCTACGAGCAGTACTTC.